This T cell receptor (beta chain) was sequenced during a study of post-analysis software for immune sequencing data. Study-wide background: The patients showed relapsing-remitting, secondary progressive and progressive-relapsing multiple sclerosis courses.

TCR beta cDNA libraries included unique molecular identifiers. MiXCR was run by TCRdb on the PCR reads, yielding one entry per CDR3 protein. The table shows hundreds of thousands of distinct CDR3 sequences, with over 35% occurring only once. A remark on this clonotype: Its specificity is not known.

General study results and limits: Normalized Chao1 diversity was significantly lower in multiple sclerosis patients than in controls. There were five TRBV segments more frequent in patients than controls, and TRBV5-6, TRBV5-1 and TRBV20-1 were among them.

The CDR3 is 15 residues long. Trimming cost V 1 base and J 3 bases, with 13 bases left between them. CDR1 is MDHEN and CDR2 is SYDVKM in the germline V gene. This receptor was obtained from a girl aged 10-17 years with multiple sclerosis. V is TRBV28 and J is TRBJ2-7; TRBD1 might be the D (5 bases). Sequenced input: blood. CDR3 amino acids: CASSLLQTDGYEQYF. Written as DNA, the CDR3 is TGTGCCAGCAGTTTATTGCAGACAGATGGCTACGAGCAGTACTTC.